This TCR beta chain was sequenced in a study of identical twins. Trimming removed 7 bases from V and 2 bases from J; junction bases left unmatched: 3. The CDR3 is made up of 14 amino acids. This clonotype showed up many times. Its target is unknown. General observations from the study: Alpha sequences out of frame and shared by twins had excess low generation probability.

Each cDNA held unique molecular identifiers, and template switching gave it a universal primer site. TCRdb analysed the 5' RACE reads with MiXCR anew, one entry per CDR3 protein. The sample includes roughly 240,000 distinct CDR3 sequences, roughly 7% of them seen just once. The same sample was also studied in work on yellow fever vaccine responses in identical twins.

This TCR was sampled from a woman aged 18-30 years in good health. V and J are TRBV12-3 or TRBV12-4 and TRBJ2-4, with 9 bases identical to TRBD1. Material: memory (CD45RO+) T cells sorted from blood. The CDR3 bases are TGTGCCAGCAACAACAGGGGGCCCAAAAACATTCAGTACTTC. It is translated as CASNNRGPKNIQYF.